The present entry profiles one TCR beta chain with its context. No antigen is known for it. This entry belongs to a study of cytomegalovirus exposure and HLA in healthy donors. Trimming cost V 5 bases and J 1 base; bases outside gene matches: 5. This CDR3 comprises 16 residues. The V gene's germline CDR1 is KGHSH and CDR2 LQKENI. Study outcomes and limitations: Researchers reported in a later analysis that a missense DCLRE1C variant was tied to TCR beta V- and J-gene trimming. An analysis was carried out later, and it reportedly showed fewer N-insertions in an Asian-associated ancestry cluster than the roughly 700-donor mean. The analysis excluded some indistinguishable V segments, including TRBV6-2 and TRBV6-3. Only CMV serostatus was available as immune exposure information.

Primers for the PCR totalled 60 Vbeta and 13 Jbeta. Libraries were prepared by immunoSEQ multiplex PCR; TCRdb keeps only in-frame clonotypes and omits some of them. Here the sample spans 140,000 or so clones, around 10% being singletons. This sequence was found in a male donor in good health and CMV-seronegative. The rearrangement joins TRBV18 to TRBJ1-4; 9 nucleotides agree with TRBD1. The material sequenced was PBMCs. The CDR3 loop reads CASSTQGAGTNEKLFF. The CDR3 coding sequence is TGTGCCAGCTCAACACAGGGGGCCGGAACTAATGAAAAACTGTTTTTT.